A selection of T cell receptor beta chains follows, all from one sample in a study of shared clonotypes between healthy human individuals. The data were produced by immunoSEQ multiplex PCR, yet TCRdb's version contains in-frame clones alone and is incomplete. Of about 2.3 million clones in the sample, about 92% were seen once. Sample: naive CD4+ T cells from PBMCs. The receptors were sampled from a young man in good health. Some clones in this sample may be carry-over from other donors' samples. Both conserved end residues are part of each CDR3. The D gene is left open where the match is weak. A clone size is listed for some rows: how often the clone was seen (once, few, many), or a class if it is expanded.

clone size	CDR3 length	V gene	J gene	D gene	CDR3 protein	CDR3 DNA
-	16	TRBV6-5	TRBJ2-3	TRBD2	CASSYSSGRATDTQYF	TGTGCCAGCAGTTACTCTAGCGGGAGGGCCACAGATACGCAGTATTTT
once	13	TRBV6-5	TRBJ1-5	-	CASRAGVDQPQHF	TGTGCCAGCAGGGCAGGGGTGGATCAGCCCCAGCATTTT
-	13	TRBV2	TRBJ2-7	TRBD2	CASSKSGSYEQYF	TGTGCCAGCAGTAAAAGCGGGAGCTACGAGCAGTACTTC
-	13	TRBV2	TRBJ1-2	TRBD1	CASRDRGASGYTF	TGTGCCAGCAGGGACAGGGGAGCGAGTGGCTACACCTTC
-	15	TRBV28	TRBJ2-1	-	CASSFWRGPYNEQFF	TGTGCCAGCAGTTTCTGGAGGGGGCCCTACAATGAGCAGTTCTTC
-	16	TRBV7-3	TRBJ1-1	TRBD1	CASSLRPSQGWTEAFF	TGTGCCAGCAGCTTAAGACCCTCACAGGGGTGGACTGAAGCTTTCTTT
-	16	TRBV7-3	TRBJ1-1	-	CASSLWALTGNTEAFF	TGTGCCAGCAGCCTCTGGGCCCTCACTGGGAACACTGAAGCTTTCTTT
-	16	TRBV5-1	TRBJ1-4	-	CASSPTGAARGEKLFF	TGCGCCAGCAGCCCCACTGGAGCGGCCCGGGGTGAAAAACTGTTTTTT
-	15	TRBV27	TRBJ1-5	TRBD1	CASSSGTGGYQPQHF	TGTGCCAGCAGCAGCGGGACAGGAGGATATCAGCCCCAGCATTTT
-	11	TRBV6-5	TRBJ1-1	-	CASSPDRRAFF	TGTGCCAGCAGTCCCGACCGGAGGGCTTTCTTT
-	17	TRBV5-6	TRBJ2-4	-	CASSLSGEGFTKNIQYF	TGTGCCAGCAGCTTGTCGGGGGAAGGTTTTACCAAAAACATTCAGTACTTC
-	15	TRBV27	TRBJ2-3	-	CASSLNGVSTDTQYF	TGTGCCAGCAGCCTTAATGGAGTGAGCACAGATACGCAGTATTTT
once	12	TRBV10-3	TRBJ1-5	-	CAISGGDQPQHF	TGTGCCATCAGTGGGGGGGATCAGCCCCAGCATTTT
-	13	TRBV6-1	TRBJ2-1	-	CASSDRLYNEQFF	TGTGCCAGCAGTGACAGGCTCTACAATGAGCAGTTCTTC
-	15	TRBV2	TRBJ2-7	TRBD2	CASNTYGTSGGEQYF	TGTGCCAGCAACACCTACGGGACTAGCGGGGGGGAGCAGTACTTC
-	13	TRBV5-6	TRBJ1-1	TRBD1	CAGKQGGNTEAFF	TGTGCCGGCAAACAGGGGGGGAACACTGAAGCTTTCTTT